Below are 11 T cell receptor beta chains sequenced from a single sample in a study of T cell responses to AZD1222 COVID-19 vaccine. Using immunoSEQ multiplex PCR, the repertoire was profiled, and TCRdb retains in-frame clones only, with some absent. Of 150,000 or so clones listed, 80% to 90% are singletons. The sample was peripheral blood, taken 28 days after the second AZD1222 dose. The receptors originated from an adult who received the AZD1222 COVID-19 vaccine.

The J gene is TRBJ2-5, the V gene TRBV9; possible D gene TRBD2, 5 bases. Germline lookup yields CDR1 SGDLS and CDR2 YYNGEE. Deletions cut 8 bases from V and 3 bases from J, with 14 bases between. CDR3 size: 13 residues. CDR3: CASSGLREETQYF. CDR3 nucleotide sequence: TGTGCCAGTTCGGGATTAAGGGAAGAGACCCAGTACTTC. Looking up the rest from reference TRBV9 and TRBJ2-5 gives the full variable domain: DSGVTQTPKHLITATGQRVTLRCSPRSGDLSVYWYQQSLDQGLQFLIQYYNGEERAKGNILERFSAQQFPDLHSELNLSSLELGDSALYFCASSGLREETQYFGPGTRLLVL.

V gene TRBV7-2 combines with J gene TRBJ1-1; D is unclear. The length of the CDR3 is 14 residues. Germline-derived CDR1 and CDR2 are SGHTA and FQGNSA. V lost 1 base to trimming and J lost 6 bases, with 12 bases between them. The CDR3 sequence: CASSLGSVPAEAFF. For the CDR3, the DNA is TGTGCCAGCAGCTTAGGATCCGTACCTGCTGAAGCTTTCTTT.

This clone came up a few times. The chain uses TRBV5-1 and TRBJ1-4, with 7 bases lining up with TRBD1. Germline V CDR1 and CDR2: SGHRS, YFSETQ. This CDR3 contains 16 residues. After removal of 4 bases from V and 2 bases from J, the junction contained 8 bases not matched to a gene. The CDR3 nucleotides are TGCGCCAGCAGCACACGACCGGGACAGACTAATGAAAAACTGTTTTTT. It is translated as CASSTRPGQTNEKLFF.

CDR3 region: CATSPLGGDTDTQYF. As DNA, the CDR3 is TGTGCCACCAGCCCCCTGGGCGGGGACACAGATACGCAGTATTTT. The rearrangement joins TRBV24-1 to TRBJ2-3; a weak D match, TRBD2 (6 bases). Per germline, CDR1 KGHDR and CDR2 SFDVKD. The CDR3 covers 15 residues. Trimming left V 7 bases short and J 2 bases short, with 15 bases between.

The CDR3, as DNA: TGTGCCAGCAGTTTTGGTGCTCAGCCCCAGCATTTT. Protein: CASSFGAQPQHF. The chain carries TRBV12-3 or TRBV12-4 and TRBJ1-5; D is ambiguous. The V gene lost 3 bases and the J gene lost 6 bases, with 6 bases spanning the gap. This CDR3 has 12 amino acids.

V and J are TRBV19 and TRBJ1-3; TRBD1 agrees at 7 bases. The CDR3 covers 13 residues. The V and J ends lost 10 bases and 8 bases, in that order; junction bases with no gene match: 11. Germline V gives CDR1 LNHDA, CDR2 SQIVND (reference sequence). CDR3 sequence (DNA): TGTGCCACGCCAGACAGGGTGTGGGACACCATATATTTT. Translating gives CATPDRVWDTIYF.

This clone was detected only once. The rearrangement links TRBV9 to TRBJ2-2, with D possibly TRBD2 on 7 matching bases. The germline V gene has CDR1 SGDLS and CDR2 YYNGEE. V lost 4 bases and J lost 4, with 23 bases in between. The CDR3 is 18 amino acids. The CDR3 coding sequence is TGTGCCAGCAGCCCAAAAGTGGGGGGGCTACCGGGCACCGGGGAGCTGTTTTTT. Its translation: CASSPKVGGLPGTGELFF. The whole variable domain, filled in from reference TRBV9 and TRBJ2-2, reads DSGVTQTPKHLITATGQRVTLRCSPRSGDLSVYWYQQSLDQGLQFLIQYYNGEERAKGNILERFSAQQFPDLHSELNLSSLELGDSALYFCASSPKVGGLPGTGELFFGEGSRLTVL.

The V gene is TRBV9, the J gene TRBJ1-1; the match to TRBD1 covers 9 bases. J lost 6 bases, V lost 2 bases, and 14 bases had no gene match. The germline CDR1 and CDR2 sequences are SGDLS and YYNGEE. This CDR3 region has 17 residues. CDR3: CASSVSTEWGDRAEAFF. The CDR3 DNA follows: TGTGCCAGCAGCGTTTCCACGGAATGGGGGGACAGGGCTGAAGCTTTCTTT. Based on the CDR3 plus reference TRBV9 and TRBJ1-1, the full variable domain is DSGVTQTPKHLITATGQRVTLRCSPRSGDLSVYWYQQSLDQGLQFLIQYYNGEERAKGNILERFSAQQFPDLHSELNLSSLELGDSALYFCASSVSTEWGDRAEAFFGQGTRLTVV.

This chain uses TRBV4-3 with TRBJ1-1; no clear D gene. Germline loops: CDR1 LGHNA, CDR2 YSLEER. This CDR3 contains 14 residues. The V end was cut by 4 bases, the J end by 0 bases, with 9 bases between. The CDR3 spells CASSRSLLNTEAFF. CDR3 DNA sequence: TGCGCCAGCAGCCGATCCCTATTGAACACTGAAGCTTTCTTT.

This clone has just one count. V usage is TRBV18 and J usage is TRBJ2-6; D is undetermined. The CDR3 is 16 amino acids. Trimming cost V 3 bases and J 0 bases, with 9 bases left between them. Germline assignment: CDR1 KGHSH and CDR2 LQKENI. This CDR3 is CASSPDRASGANVLTF. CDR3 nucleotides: TGTGCCAGCTCACCGGACCGGGCCTCTGGGGCCAACGTCCTGACTTTC. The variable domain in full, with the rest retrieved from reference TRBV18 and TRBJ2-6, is NAGVMQNPRHLVRRRGQEARLRCSPMKGHSHVYWYRQLPEEGLKFMVYLQKENIIDESGMPKERFSAEFPKEGPSILRIQQVVRGDSAAYFCASSPDRASGANVLTFGAGSRLTVL.

Written as DNA, the CDR3 is TGCAGCGTTTACCCTACTAGCGGGAGGGCCAATGAGCAGTTCTTC. This sequence encodes CSVYPTSGRANEQFF. The genes are TRBV29-1 and TRBJ2-1, with 13 bases matching TRBD2. V gave up 5 bases and J gave up 6 bases; unmatched junction bases: 7. The germline gives CDR1 SQVTM, CDR2 ANQGSEA. This CDR3 region has 15 residues.